The 27 T cell receptor beta chains in this list originate from one sample, sequenced in a study of OX40 agonist ivuxolimab in advanced cancers. TCRdb keeps only in-frame clones here, not all; method: immunoSEQ multiplex PCR. The table records 90,000 to 100,000 clones, about 79% of them present only once. This material consisted of CD4+ or CD8+ T cells sorted from blood, taken in a trial of the OX40 agonist ivuxolimab. The receptors shown here come from an adult with an advanced solid tumor such as melanoma, head and neck, liver or kidney cancer.

The genes are TRBV4-3 and TRBJ2-4; the D is unclear. Per germline, CDR1 LGHNA and CDR2 YSLEER. Trimming pared 3 bases from V and 0 bases from J, leaving 12 bases between. This CDR3 is built from 16 residues. CDR3 DNA: TGCGCCAGCAGCCAGGATTCGACGATAGCCAAAAACATTCAGTACTTC. Its translation: CASSQDSTIAKNIQYF.

The chain links TRBV6-5 to TRBJ2-5; TRBD2 agrees at 11 bases. The DNA end is a closer match to TRBJ2-7, so the J assignment may be wrong. Germline V CDR1 and CDR2: MNHEY, SVGAGI. The CDR3 contains 15 residues. In nucleotides, the CDR3 is TGTGCCAGCAGTTACTCACTAGCGGGAGACTACGAGCAGTACTTC. This translates into CASSYSLAGDYEQYF.

This clone was counted a single time. The chain employs TRBV6-5 and TRBJ1-3, with a tentative D call TRBD1 (5 bases). Trimming removed 5 bases from V and 0 bases from J, with 11 bases in between. Germline CDR1 MNHEY, CDR2 SVGAGI. CDR3 length equals 15 residues. For the CDR3, the DNA is TGTGCCAGCAGTCACAGAGGACACTCTGGAAACACCATATATTTT. Residues: CASSHRGHSGNTIYF.

This clone was detected only once. The gene calls are TRBV19 and TRBJ2-2; TRBD1 aligns across 7 bases. V was clipped by 5 bases and J by 0 bases; unmatched bases: 6. The CDR3 is made up of 16 amino acids. The V gene's germline CDR1 is LNHDA and CDR2 SQIVND (reference sequence). CDR3 sequence (DNA): TGTGCCAGTAGTCGCATGGGACAGTCGAACACCGGGGAGCTGTTTTTT. This sequence encodes CASSRMGQSNTGELFF.

With regard to this clone: The same CDR3 can be traced to other DNA sequences in this sample. J is TRBJ2-5 and V is TRBV7-2; 12 nucleotides match TRBD2. This CDR3 has 16 amino acids. CDR1 is SGHTA, CDR2 FQGNSA, per germline. J lost 2 bases, V lost 0 bases, and 1 base had no gene match. CDR3 in amino acids: CASSLALAGGQETQYF. CDR3 DNA sequence: TGTGCCAGCAGCTTAGCCCTAGCGGGAGGGCAAGAGACCCAGTACTTC.

This clone was recorded once. This chain links TRBV4-2 with TRBJ2-7; D is unclear. This CDR3 spans 13 amino acids. Germline V gene data show CDR1 as LGHNA and CDR2 as YNFKEQ. V gave up 4 bases and J gave up 3 bases, with 10 bases separating them. Written as DNA, the CDR3 is TGTGCCAGCAGCCTCCACTCGTACTACGAGCAGTACTTC. This codes for CASSLHSYYEQYF.

The V gene is TRBV7-8, the J gene TRBJ1-1, with 8 positions matching TRBD1. Germline CDR1 is SGHVS and CDR2 is FQNEAQ. With 5 bases clipped from V and 4 bases from J, the junction kept 9 bases outside the gene matches. This CDR3 is built from 15 residues. CDR3 nucleotide sequence: TGTGCCAGCAGCCCCCGTGGACAGGGAACCACTGAAGCTTTCTTT. It encodes CASSPRGQGTTEAFF.

V and J are TRBV10-3 and TRBJ1-3, with a weak D call TRBD1 (5 bases). With 3 bases removed from V and 0 bases from J, the gap between germline ends came to 9 bases. The CDR3 has 15 residues. Germline V lookup: CDR1 ENHRY, CDR2 SYGVKD. CDR3 protein: CAISDRDHSGNTIYF. CDR3 DNA sequence: TGTGCCATCAGTGACAGGGATCACTCTGGAAACACCATATATTTT.

V and J are TRBV6-1 and TRBJ2-7; 9 bases match TRBD2. There are 15 residues in the CDR3. CDR1 is MNHNS, CDR2 SASEGT, per germline. V lost 7 bases, J lost 0 bases, and 7 bases stayed unmatched. CDR3: CASMARTSDSYEQYF. CDR3 DNA sequence: TGTGCCAGCATGGCCCGGACTAGCGACTCCTACGAGCAGTACTTC.

The chain employs TRBV2 and TRBJ2-5, with 7 bases aligning to TRBD1. Germline CDR1 SNHLY, CDR2 FYNNEI. V lost 5 bases to trimming and J lost 2 bases; unmatched junction nucleotides: 8. The CDR3 runs 15 residues. CDR3 residues: CASSPRTGRQETQYF. CDR3 sequence (DNA): TGTGCCAGCAGTCCCAGGACAGGAAGACAAGAGACCCAGTACTTC.

V and J are TRBV9 and TRBJ2-5, with D uncertain. V was clipped by 3 bases and J by 0 bases, with 9 bases between them. CDR3 size: 14 residues. Germline V gives CDR1 SGDLS, CDR2 YYNGEE. The CDR3 coding sequence is TGTGCCAGCAGCGCGACACGGTACCAAGAGACCCAGTACTTC. Protein sequence: CASSATRYQETQYF.

The chain combines TRBV5-1 with TRBJ1-5, with D hard to call. From germline, CDR1 is SGHRS and CDR2 YFSETQ. V was trimmed by 1 base and J by 0 bases, leaving 8 bases between them. CDR3 size: 15 residues. CDR3 sequence reads: CASSLSGYSNQPQHF. The CDR3 nucleotides are TGCGCCAGCAGCTTGTCAGGTTATAGCAATCAGCCCCAGCATTTT.

The V and J genes are TRBV27 and TRBJ2-1; a weak D match, TRBD1 (5 bases). V was clipped by 7 bases and J by 0 bases, with 10 bases between them. Germline CDR1 reads MNHEY; CDR2 reads SMNVEV (reference sequence). The CDR3 loop spans 14 amino acids. Written as DNA, the CDR3 is TGTGCCAGCAAAAGGGGAAGCTCCTACAATGAGCAGTTCTTC. This translates into CASKRGSSYNEQFF.

The chain recombines TRBV21-1 with TRBJ2-1; the D call TRBD1 from the table was never checked on the DNA. TRBV21-1 is a pseudogene locus. The CDR3 has 18 residues. The CDR3 here is CASSVRGGCVRSYNEQFF. Written as DNA, the CDR3 is TGTGCCAGCAGCGTCCGTGGGGGCTGCGTTAGAAGTTACAATGAGCAGTTCTTC.

The chain is built from TRBV18 and TRBJ2-5, with 10 positions matching TRBD2. CDR1 and CDR2 (germline): KGHSH, LQKENI. The CDR3 is 17 residues long. The trim removed 0 bases at V and 3 bases at J, leaving 7 bases unmatched. CDR3 nucleotide sequence: TGTGCCAGCTCACCACCCGGAGCGGGAGGGCCCGAAGAGACCCAGTACTTC. This codes for CASSPPGAGGPEETQYF.

The V call is TRBV5-1, the J call TRBJ1-1; D is unresolved. The CDR3 extends over 13 amino acids. Trimming took off 0 bases at V and 1 base at J, with 4 bases between the two ends. Germline V lookup: CDR1 SGHRS, CDR2 YFSETQ. DNA of the CDR3: TGCGCCAGCAGCTTGGACCCGAACACTGAAGCTTTCTTT. This codes for CASSLDPNTEAFF.

This sequence joins TRBV4-2 and TRBJ2-5; possible D gene TRBD2, 5 bases. Looked up from germline, CDR1 is LGHNA and CDR2 is YNFKEQ. V was trimmed by 0 bases and J by 5 bases, leaving 10 bases between them. CDR3 size: 14 residues. CDR3 sequence reads: CASSQDSGLETQYF. The CDR3 region has the DNA TGTGCCAGCAGCCAAGATTCGGGGTTGGAGACCCAGTACTTC.

The V and J genes are TRBV19 and TRBJ2-1, with D unclear. CDR1 is LNHDA, CDR2 SQIVND, per germline (reference sequence). Deletions cut 4 bases from V and 5 bases from J, with 12 bases between. This CDR3 comprises 14 residues. The CDR3 spells CASSTRQGHNEQFF. The CDR3, as DNA: TGTGCCAGTAGTACCAGACAAGGACACAATGAGCAGTTCTTC. The full variable domain, with the rest looked up from reference TRBV19 and TRBJ2-1, is DGGITQSPKYLFRKEGQNVTLSCEQNLNHDAMYWYRQDPGQGLRLIYYSQIVNDFQKGDIAEGYSVSREKKESFPLTVTSAQKNPTAFYLCASSTRQGHNEQFFGPGTRLTVL.

The chain is built from TRBV6-6 and TRBJ1-3; no definite D call. Trimming took off 6 bases at V and 2 bases at J, with 8 bases between the two ends. This CDR3 is built from 13 residues. The germline V gene has CDR1 MNHNY and CDR2 SVGAGI (reference sequence). DNA for the CDR3: TGTGCCAGCAGACCAACAACTGGAAACACCATATATTTT. Amino acid sequence: CASRPTTGNTIYF.

This chain joins TRBV7-9 and TRBJ2-3; the D gene is possibly TRBD1 (5 bases). This CDR3 is 13 amino acids long. Germline V gene sequence: CDR1 SEHNR, CDR2 FQNEAQ (reference sequence). V was pared by 4 bases and J by 6 bases, with 11 bases between. This chain's CDR3 is CASSSYRSDTQYF. The CDR3, as DNA: TGTGCCAGCAGCTCCTACAGGTCCGATACGCAGTATTTT.

V and J are TRBV28 and TRBJ2-7; D is possibly TRBD1 or TRBD2 (5 bases each). The germline V gene encodes CDR1 MDHEN and CDR2 SYDVKM. The V end lost 7 bases, the J end lost 5 bases, and 9 bases lay between the germline ends. The CDR3 covers 11 residues. This CDR3 is CASNEGNEQYF. The CDR3 bases are TGTGCCAGCAACGAGGGGAACGAGCAGTACTTC.

The chain carries TRBV14 and TRBJ1-2, with D perhaps matching TRBD1 (5 bases). The CDR3 contains 14 residues. Germline V gene sequence: CDR1 SGHDN, CDR2 FVKESK. With 1 base removed from V and 8 bases from J, the gap between germline ends came to 14 bases. The CDR3 spells CASSQVRGIGGYTF. Written as DNA, the CDR3 is TGTGCCAGCAGCCAAGTCCGGGGGATCGGGGGCTACACCTTC.

This clone was detected once. The rearrangement uses TRBV5-6 and TRBJ1-6; the D gene is possibly TRBD1 (5 bases). V lost 0 bases and J lost 8, with 12 bases in between. The CDR3 is 15 residues long. The V gene's germline CDR1 is SGHDT and CDR2 YYEEEE. The CDR3: CASSLEGRRDSPLHF. In DNA, the CDR3 is TGTGCCAGCAGCTTGGAGGGGCGGCGCGATTCACCCCTCCACTTT. Using reference TRBV5-6 and TRBJ1-6 for the parts outside the CDR3, the full variable domain is DAGVTQSPTHLIKTRGQQVTLRCSPKSGHDTVSWYQQALGQGPQFIFQYYEEEERQRGNFPDRFSGHQFPNYSSELNVNALLLGDSALYLCASSLEGRRDSPLHFGNGTRLTVT.

V is TRBV5-4 and J is TRBJ2-3, with 7 nucleotides matching TRBD2. CDR3 length equals 15 residues. Per the germline V gene, CDR1 is SGHNT and CDR2 is YYREEE (reference sequence). V shed 3 bases and J 6 bases; nucleotides not matched to a gene: 10. The DNA of the CDR3 is TGTGCCAGCAGCTGGGGCCGGGCCGGGAGGGATACGCAGTATTTT. Translation gives CASSWGRAGRDTQYF.

This chain uses TRBV6-5 with TRBJ2-5; 8 bases agree with TRBD1. The last part of the DNA fits TRBJ2-7 better; the J call may be wrong. The germline V gene encodes CDR1 MNHEY and CDR2 SVGAGI. The CDR3 extends over 12 amino acids. CDR3 sequence (DNA): TGTGCCAGCAGGGACAGGGTCTACGAGCAGTACTTC. Protein product: CASRDRVYEQYF.

This clone was seen only once. The V and J genes are TRBV6-5 and TRBJ1-6; 7 nucleotides align to TRBD1. In germline, CDR1 is MNHEY, CDR2 SVGAGI. The CDR3 has 14 residues. The V gene end was trimmed by 5 bases and the J gene end by 10 bases; junction bases not matched to a gene: 8. CDR3 residues: CASSTRGTESPLHF. The CDR3 DNA sequence: TGTGCCAGCAGTACCAGGGGGACAGAATCACCCCTCCACTTT.

The V and J genes are TRBV28 and TRBJ1-5; D is unresolved. Looked up from germline, CDR1 is MDHEN and CDR2 is SYDVKM. With 6 bases removed from V and 1 base from J, the gap between germline ends came to 7 bases. The CDR3 contains 13 residues. The CDR3 nucleotides read TGTGCCAGCAGGACGGTGAGCAATCAGCCCCAGCATTTT. The encoded protein is CASRTVSNQPQHF.